This note documents a single T cell receptor beta chain sequence. Its target is unknown. The data derive from a study of T cells in Graves' hyperthyroidism and ophthalmopathy. Study-level results: The model's output predicted ophthalmopathy at a median of 6.5 months prior to onset. Most expanded thyroid clonotypes above 0.001 recurred in blood.

Deletions cut 6 bases from V and 2 bases from J, with 18 bases between. Germline loops: CDR1 LGHDT, CDR2 YNNKEL (reference sequence). The CDR3 sequence is 16 residues long. Amplification targeted TCR beta CDR3 regions from RNA transcripts. With the HTBI primer set, the TCR CDR3 went through a first round of RT-PCR. TCRdb itself ran the multiplex PCR reads through MiXCR, one entry per CDR3 protein. The profile shows 400,000 to 450,000 distinct CDR3 sequences, roughly 14% of them singletons. The study left out patients who had uncontrolled infection, other autoimmune disease, pregnancy or lactation. Sequences were obtained from blood. The chain employs TRBV3-1 and TRBJ2-3, with a possible D match to TRBD2 (6 bases). This clonotype was obtained from a man aged 18 to 35 with Graves' ophthalmopathy. CDR3 loop: CASSPHMTRFTDTQYF. The CDR3 nucleotides read TGTGCCAGCAGTCCCCATATGACTAGATTCACAGATACGCAGTATTTT.